This entry concerns a single TCR beta chain. The target antigen is unknown. The CDR3 extends over 12 amino acids. V shed 3 bases and J shed 3 bases, with 3 bases lying between them. From germline, CDR1 is MDHEN and CDR2 SYDVKM. Time point here: sample taken at primary tumor resection. No cells were sorted before sequencing. The whole RNA sequenced was extracted from tumor, nontumor lung or frozen PBMC. A total of around 67 untreated early-stage non-small cell lung cancer patients served as donors. The sample comes from a study of spatial heterogeneity in lung cancer. General observations from the study: Resection saw ubiquitous expanded tumor TCRs appear in blood more than follow-up did.

TCRdb processed the 5' RACE reads anew with MiXCR; each CDR3 protein has one entry. The table lists 35,000 or so distinct CDR3 sequences, 4% to 6% of them singletons. The receptor's source is a female donor with early-stage non-small cell lung cancer. J is TRBJ2-1 and V is TRBV28; D not certain. Source: PBMCs, taken at surgery. The CDR3 loop is CASSFLYNEQFF. The CDR3 DNA follows: TGTGCCAGCAGTTTCCTCTACAATGAGCAGTTCTTC.